One T cell receptor (beta chain) is described in this entry. No antigen is known for it. Clones were read by immunoSEQ multiplex PCR, and TCRdb kept only the in-frame ones, dropping some. This table holds just under 90,000 clones, roughly 90% found once. This sample is part of a study of T cell responses to AZD1222 COVID-19 vaccine. Study-wide findings and caveats: Donors were chiefly white British, with a greater number of females, and clonal diversity was perhaps underestimated. Repertoires were collected only later (after the peak T cell response had occurred). Across the whole spike, CD4 TCRs peaked at regions 160-218 and 743-854.

Trimming took off 3 bases at V and 11 bases at J, with 17 bases between the two ends. This CDR3 comprises 12 residues. Germline CDR1 and CDR2: GTSNPN and SVGIG (reference sequence). Sequencing used peripheral blood, obtained on day 0 of AZD1222 vaccination. The gene calls are TRBV30 and TRBJ2-7; perhaps D is TRBD1 or TRBD2 (7 bases each). This receptor was obtained from an adult in good health. CDR3: CAWSRGGPEKYF. In nucleotides, the CDR3 is TGTGCCTGGAGCAGGGGGGGACCTGAGAAGTACTTC.